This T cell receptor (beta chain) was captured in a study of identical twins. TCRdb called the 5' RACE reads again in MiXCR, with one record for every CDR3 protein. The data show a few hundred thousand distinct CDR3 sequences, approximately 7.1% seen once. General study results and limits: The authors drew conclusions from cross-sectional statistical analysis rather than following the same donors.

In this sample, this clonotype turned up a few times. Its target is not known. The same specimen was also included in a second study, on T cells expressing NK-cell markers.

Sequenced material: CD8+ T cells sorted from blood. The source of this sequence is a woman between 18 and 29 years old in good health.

Here the CDR3 reads CASSQELAPNTDTQYF. The CDR3 coding sequence is TGTGCCAGCAGCCAAGAACTGGCACCTAACACAGATACGCAGTATTTT. V and J are TRBV14 and TRBJ2-3; D gene uncertain. CDR1 is SGHDN, CDR2 FVKESK, per germline. Between the trimmed V and J ends, which lost 0 bases and 2 bases, there was a span of 12 bases. CDR3 size: 16 residues.